This T cell receptor beta chain derives from a study of long-term antiretroviral therapy in people with HIV. Whole-study context: The oldest specimens predate the 2015 immediate-ART recommendation by about a decade.

The libraries were made with immunoSEQ v3.0 at survey level. Only in-frame clones appear in the TCRdb table, and some are missing; sequencing was by immunoSEQ multiplex PCR. The sample has 20,000 to 25,000 clones; 65% to 85% are singletons. The study, taken as a whole, reports: Adherence to ART, viral resistance and therapy changes lacked any data.

Points on this clone: The antigen is undetermined.

CDR1 and CDR2 (germline): SGHRS, YFSETQ. The CDR3 loop spans 16 amino acids. The V gene lost 3 bases and the J gene lost 0 bases, with 12 bases spanning the gap. At minimum, one pre-ART and two post-ART PBMC samples were obtained from each donor. Cryopreserved PBMC numbered about 0.9-11 million per sample before DNA extraction. This chain uses TRBV5-1 with TRBJ1-4; D call uncertain. Material: unsorted PBMCs, obtained 1.5 years after starting antiretroviral therapy. The receptor was derived from a man between 25 and 39 years old with HIV. CDR3 region: CASSSEGTPTNEKLFF. CDR3 in DNA: TGCGCCAGCAGCTCGGAGGGCACCCCAACTAATGAAAAACTGTTTTTT. The variable domain in full, completed from reference TRBV5-1 and TRBJ1-4, reads KAGVTQTPRYLIKTRGQQVTLSCSPISGHRSVSWYQQTPGQGLQFLFEYFSETQRNKGNFPGRFSGRQFSNSRSEMNVSTLELGDSALYLCASSSEGTPTNEKLFFGSGTQLSVL.